The 27 T cell receptor beta chains listed next were all sequenced from one sample in a study of early T cells in non-severe SARS-CoV-2 infection. One entry per CDR3 protein results from TCRdb running MiXCR on the 5' RACE reads. Among around 81,000 distinct CDR3 sequences listed, around 15% were seen once. Sequenced input: whole blood. The receptors derive from an adult who was a healthcare worker with PCR-confirmed SARS-CoV-2 infection or an uninfected control (not recorded which).

The sample holds a few counts of this clonotype. The chain uses TRBV20-1 and TRBJ1-2, with D unclear. Germline V CDR1 and CDR2: DFQATT, SNEGSKA (reference sequence). V shed 3 bases and J shed 8 bases, with 25 bases lying between them. The CDR3 has 16 amino acids. Here the CDR3 DNA reads TGCAGTGCTAGCGACATGTCCACGGGCTCGTCTAGAGGCTACACCTTC. Amino acids: CSASDMSTGSSRGYTF.

Only a few counts were recorded for this clonotype. This chain links TRBV4-1 with TRBJ1-6, with TRBD1 identical over 11 bases. Germline CDR1 reads MGHRA; CDR2 reads YSYEKL. The CDR3 length is 16 residues. Trimming took 0 bases from V and 8 from J; bases not matched to a gene: 3. CDR3 sequence: CASSQEGQGVHSPLHF. CDR3 coding DNA: TGCGCCAGCAGCCAAGAGGGACAGGGGGTTCATTCACCCCTCCACTTT.

A few counts support this clonotype. This rearrangement joins TRBV2 to TRBJ2-1; no clear D gene. The V end lost 3 bases, the J end lost 5 bases, and 8 bases lay between the germline ends. CDR1 is SNHLY, CDR2 FYNNEI, per germline. The CDR3 extends over 13 amino acids. The DNA of the CDR3 is TGTGCCAGCAGTGATTGGGTGGACAATGAGCAGTTCTTC. Translated, it gives CASSDWVDNEQFF.

V and J are TRBV12-3 or TRBV12-4 and TRBJ1-5; 11 positions match TRBD1. V gave up 5 bases and J gave up 6 bases; unmatched junction bases: 6. CDR3 length: 15 residues. CDR3 sequence (DNA): TGTGCCAGCAGTCGGACAGGGGGCTCGATTCAGCCCCAGCATTTT. As protein: CASSRTGGSIQPQHF.

On this clonotype: A read error is possible here, since a much larger clone lies one base away. The chain uses TRBV19 and TRBJ1-1; TRBD1 agrees at 7 bases. The CDR3 has 18 residues. Trimming cost V 6 bases and J 0 bases; bases outside gene matches: 16. CDR1 LNHDA and CDR2 SQIVND come from the germline V gene (reference sequence). The CDR3 here is CASSRAHKNRGLNTEAFF. The CDR3 coding sequence is TGTGCCAGTAGCAGGGCCCACAAAAACAGGGGTCTGAACACTGAAGCTTTCTTT.

This chain joins TRBV29-1 and TRBJ1-1; 9 bases are shared with TRBD1. With V trimmed by 7 bases and J by 4 bases, 4 bases remained unmatched. Germline V gives CDR1 SQVTM, CDR2 ANQGSEA. This CDR3 comprises 12 residues. CDR3 amino acids: CSAQTGGTEAFF. The CDR3 DNA follows: TGCAGCGCTCAGACAGGGGGCACTGAAGCTTTCTTT. Supplemented by reference TRBV29-1 and TRBJ1-1, the full variable domain reads SAVISQKPSRDICQRGTSLTIQCQVDSQVTMMFWYRQQPGQSLTLIATANQGSEATYESGFVIDKFPISRPNLTFSTLTVSNMSPEDSSIYLCSAQTGGTEAFFGQGTRLTVV.

This clonotype is labeled medium-sized. The chain joins TRBV20-1 to TRBJ2-3; a weak D match, TRBD2 (6 bases). V was cut by 5 bases and J by 3 bases, with 27 bases left in between. Germline V CDR1 and CDR2: DFQATT, SNEGSKA (reference sequence). The CDR3 covers 18 residues. This CDR3 reads CSAPKAGAGSAGTDTQYF. DNA for the CDR3: TGCAGTGCTCCCAAGGCCGGGGCGGGGAGCGCGGGGACAGATACGCAGTATTTT.

A word on this clonotype: Relative to the germline gene, one junction end is altered; a read error may explain this. The rearrangement joins TRBV12-3 or TRBV12-4 to TRBJ2-2, with D perhaps TRBD1 (5 bases). CDR3 length equals 15 residues. In DNA form, the CDR3 reads TGTGCCAGCAGTTTAGTGGCAGGGAACGCCGGGGAGCTGTTTTTT. Translating it yields CASSLVAGNAGELFF.

J is TRBJ1-5 and V is TRBV6-5, with D possibly being TRBD1 (5 bases). V lost 5 bases, J lost 5 bases, and 10 bases lay in between. Germline loops: CDR1 MNHEY, CDR2 SVGAGI. The CDR3 has 13 residues. CDR3 DNA: TGTGCCAGCAGTGGGACCGCGGATCAGCCCCAGCATTTT. It yields the protein CASSGTADQPQHF.

This clonotype was found many times. The chain links TRBV20-1 to TRBJ1-1; 7 bases agree with TRBD1. V lost 3 bases and J lost 1; bases outside the gene matches: 8. CDR3 length equals 15 residues. Germline assignment: CDR1 DFQATT and CDR2 SNEGSKA (reference sequence). The CDR3 DNA sequence: TGCAGTGCTAGTACAGGGGAGTTCTGGAACACTGAAGCTTTCTTT. This translates into CSASTGEFWNTEAFF.

V is TRBV29-1 and J is TRBJ1-2; D may be TRBD1 (5 bases). CDR1 is SQVTM and CDR2 is ANQGSEA in the germline V gene. The CDR3 runs 11 residues. Trimming took 7 bases from V and 8 from J, leaving 14 bases between them. DNA of the CDR3: TGCAGCGCCTCCGCAGGGAAGGGCTACACCTTC. The encoded protein is CSASAGKGYTF. Complete variable domain (other parts from reference TRBV29-1 and TRBJ1-2): SAVISQKPSRDICQRGTSLTIQCQVDSQVTMMFWYRQQPGQSLTLIATANQGSEATYESGFVIDKFPISRPNLTFSTLTVSNMSPEDSSIYLCSASAGKGYTFGSGTRLTVV.

V and J are TRBV12-5 and TRBJ2-5, with D possibly being TRBD1 (6 bases). The germline V and J ends were trimmed by 6 bases and 9 bases, with 26 bases remaining between them. The CDR3 is 16 residues long. Germline CDR1 and CDR2: LGHNT and FRNRAP. CDR3 amino acids: CASGTDPGQPWVAQYF. In DNA, the CDR3 is TGTGCTAGTGGAACCGACCCGGGACAACCTTGGGTGGCCCAGTACTTC.

Ten or more counts support this clonotype. The CDR3 bases are TGTGCCACCAGCAAACAGCCGAAAGGGGTGGTGAACACTGAAGCTTTCTTT. As protein: CATSKQPKGVVNTEAFF. The chain joins TRBV15 to TRBJ1-1; TRBD1 is a possible D gene (5 bases). The CDR3 totals 17 residues. Germline V gene sequence: CDR1 LNHNV, CDR2 YYDKDF (reference sequence). V was trimmed by 4 bases and J by 0 bases, leaving 18 bases between them.

This clonotype has a count of ten or more. The genes are TRBV5-1 and TRBJ1-2; 7 positions agree with TRBD1. V lost 1 base to trimming and J lost 2 bases; unmatched junction nucleotides: 11. The CDR3 totals 17 residues. The germline V gene encodes CDR1 SGHRS and CDR2 YFSETQ. The chain's CDR3 is CASSLKTTGVGNYGYTF. The CDR3 DNA reads TGCGCCAGCAGCTTGAAAACCACAGGGGTAGGGAACTATGGCTACACCTTC.

This clonotype was counted only a few times. The chain couples TRBV11-2 to TRBJ2-1, with a tentative D call TRBD2 (5 bases). Per the germline V gene, CDR1 is SGHAT and CDR2 is FQNNGV. Deletions cut 5 bases from V and 6 bases from J, with 20 bases between. The CDR3 totals 16 residues. CDR3 loop: CASSPWRSNTGNEQFF. CDR3 DNA sequence: TGTGCCAGCAGCCCGTGGAGGAGCAATACTGGCAATGAGCAGTTCTTC.

This clonotype was detected many times. This rearrangement joins TRBV5-8 to TRBJ1-4; 7 nucleotides agree with TRBD1. Germline assignment: CDR1 SGHTS and CDR2 YDEGEE. CDR3 length: 16 residues. J lost 8 bases, V lost 4 bases, and 14 bases had no gene match. CDR3 nucleotide sequence: TGTGCCAGCAGCCGACACACAGGGGTCACGGACGAAAAACTGTTTTTT. Protein sequence: CASSRHTGVTDEKLFF.

This clonotype was recorded a few times. The V gene is TRBV5-1, the J gene TRBJ2-7; D is ambiguous. Between the trimmed V and J ends, which lost 4 bases and 3 bases, there was a span of 14 bases. The CDR3 runs 14 residues. The germline gives CDR1 SGHRS, CDR2 YFSETQ. The CDR3 protein is CASSRSETGYEQYF. The CDR3 coding sequence is TGCGCCAGCAGCAGATCGGAGACCGGCTACGAGCAGTACTTC.

DNA for the CDR3: TGTGCCAGCAGTTATCCAGCCCCTCCCTCCAAGTGCACCGGGGAGCTGTTTTTT. Amino acid sequence: CASSYPAPPSKCTGELFF. V gene TRBV6-9 combines with J gene TRBJ2-2, with D unclear. Germline assignment: CDR1 MNHGY and CDR2 SVAAGI. The V end was cut by 2 bases, the J end by 4 bases, with 20 bases between. This CDR3 is built from 18 residues.

In this sample, this clonotype turned up a few times. The chain combines TRBV2 with TRBJ1-1; possibly TRBD1 for D (5 bases). Looked up from germline, CDR1 is SNHLY and CDR2 is FYNNEI. The length of the CDR3 is 14 residues. V gave up 5 bases and J gave up 1 base, with 11 bases separating them. This chain's CDR3 is CASSNLGRNTEAFF. CDR3 sequence (DNA): TGTGCCAGCAGTAACCTGGGGCGGAACACTGAAGCTTTCTTT.

The chain carries TRBV11-1 and TRBJ2-1, with 9 bases identical to TRBD2. Germline-derived CDR1 and CDR2 are SGHAT and FQDESV (reference sequence). CDR3 length: 12 residues. The V segment lost 5 bases and the J segment 9 bases; nucleotides outside the gene matches: 2. The CDR3 bases are TGTGCCAGCAGCGGGACTAGCACTGAGCAGTTCTTC. Amino acids: CASSGTSTEQFF.

The V and J genes are TRBV6-6 and TRBJ2-3; D gene ambiguous. The germline V and J ends were trimmed by 4 bases and 0 bases, with 8 bases remaining between them. This CDR3 has 14 residues. CDR1 and CDR2 from the germline V gene are MNHNY and SVGAGI (reference sequence). The CDR3 region has the DNA TGTGCCAGCAGTTCCGCTCGGAGCACAGATACGCAGTATTTT. The encoded protein is CASSSARSTDTQYF.

The gene calls are TRBV20-1 and TRBJ2-3; D may correspond to TRBD1 or TRBD2 (5 bases each). The CDR3 loop spans 13 amino acids. V lost 6 bases, J lost 6 bases, and 16 bases lay in between. The germline CDR1 and CDR2 sequences are DFQATT and SNEGSKA (reference sequence). This CDR3 is CSAPGTTVDTQYF. Here the CDR3 DNA reads TGCAGTGCACCCGGGACCACCGTCGATACGCAGTATTTT.

This clonotype was counted at least ten times. CDR3 region: CASSPLAGAYNEQFF. The DNA of the CDR3 is TGTGCCAGCAGCCCCCTAGCGGGGGCGTACAATGAGCAGTTCTTC. The chain carries TRBV3-1 and TRBJ2-1; 10 nucleotides align to TRBD2. CDR1 and CDR2 from the germline V gene are LGHDT and YNNKEL (reference sequence). Trimming at V came to 4 bases and at J to 4 bases, leaving 4 bases not matched to a gene. The CDR3 length is 15 residues.

In its sample, this clonotype was seen many times. This chain joins TRBV7-8 and TRBJ2-7; D gene uncertain. The CDR3 consists of 15 residues. Germline V lookup: CDR1 SGHVS, CDR2 FQNEAQ. Trimming left V 3 bases short and J 7 bases short, with 19 bases between. The CDR3 reads CASSLDETVAREQYF. CDR3 nucleotide sequence: TGTGCCAGCAGCTTGGATGAGACGGTGGCTCGGGAGCAGTACTTC. The whole variable domain, remainder taken from reference TRBV7-8 and TRBJ2-7, is GAGVSQSPRYKVAKRGQDVALRCDPISGHVSLFWYQQALGQGPEFLTYFQNEAQLDKSGLPSDRFFAERPEGSVSTLKIQRTQQEDSAVYLCASSLDETVAREQYFGPGTRLTVT.

There are many counts of this clonotype. This sequence joins TRBV3-1 and TRBJ1-5, with a possible D match to TRBD1 (5 bases). CDR3 length equals 15 residues. V gave up 0 bases and J gave up 7 bases, with 13 bases separating them. Germline assignment: CDR1 LGHDT and CDR2 YNNKEL (reference sequence). The CDR3 reads CASSQDPQGRQPQHF. In DNA, the CDR3 is TGTGCCAGCAGCCAAGATCCCCAGGGTCGACAGCCCCAGCATTTT.

This clonotype appeared a few times. This chain connects TRBV20-1 to TRBJ1-1, with a possible D match to TRBD1 (6 bases). In germline, CDR1 is DFQATT, CDR2 SNEGSKA (reference sequence). The CDR3 totals 12 residues. V lost 8 bases to trimming and J lost 0 bases, with 10 bases between them. The CDR3 loop is CSSGEVNTEAFF. In DNA form, the CDR3 reads TGCAGTTCAGGGGAGGTGAACACTGAAGCTTTCTTT.

V usage is TRBV29-1 and J usage is TRBJ2-3; a possible D gene is TRBD1 (6 bases). The CDR3 sequence is 12 residues long. Per germline, CDR1 SQVTM and CDR2 ANQGSEA. V lost 3 bases, J lost 5 bases, and 9 bases lay in between. CDR3 coding DNA: TGCAGCGTTGAGAAGGGGGAAGATACGCAGTATTTT. Protein sequence: CSVEKGEDTQYF.